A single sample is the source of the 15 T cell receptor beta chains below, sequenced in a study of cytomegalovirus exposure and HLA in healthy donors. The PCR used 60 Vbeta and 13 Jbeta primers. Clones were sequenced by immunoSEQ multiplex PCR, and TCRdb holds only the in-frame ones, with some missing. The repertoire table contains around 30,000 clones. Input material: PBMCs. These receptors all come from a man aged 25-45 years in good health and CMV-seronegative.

The CDR3 coding sequence is TGTGCCAGCAGCCTAGACGGCACTAACTATGGCTACACCTTC. Residues: CASSLDGTNYGYTF. J is TRBJ1-2 and V is TRBV6-1; D not resolved. The CDR3 extends over 14 amino acids. Germline V gives CDR1 MNHNS, CDR2 SASEGT. V lost 6 bases and J lost 0, with 11 bases in between.

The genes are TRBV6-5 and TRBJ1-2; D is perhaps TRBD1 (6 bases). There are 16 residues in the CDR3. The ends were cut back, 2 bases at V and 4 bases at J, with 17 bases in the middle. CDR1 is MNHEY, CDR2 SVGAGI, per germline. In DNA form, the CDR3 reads TGTGCCAGCAGTTACACAGGCCAGGGGCGAACCTATGGCTACACCTTC. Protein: CASSYTGQGRTYGYTF.

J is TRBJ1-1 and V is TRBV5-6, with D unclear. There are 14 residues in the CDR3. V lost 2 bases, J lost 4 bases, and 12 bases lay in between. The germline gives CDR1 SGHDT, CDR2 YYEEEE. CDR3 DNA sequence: TGTGCCAGCAGCTTTGGAGTTCTGGGCACTGAAGCTTTCTTT. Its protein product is CASSFGVLGTEAFF.

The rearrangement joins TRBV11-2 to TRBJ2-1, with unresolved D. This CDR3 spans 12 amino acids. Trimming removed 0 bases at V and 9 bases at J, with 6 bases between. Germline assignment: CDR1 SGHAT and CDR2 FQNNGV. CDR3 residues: CASSLDRGEQFF. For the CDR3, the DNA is TGTGCCAGCAGCTTAGATAGAGGTGAGCAGTTCTTC.

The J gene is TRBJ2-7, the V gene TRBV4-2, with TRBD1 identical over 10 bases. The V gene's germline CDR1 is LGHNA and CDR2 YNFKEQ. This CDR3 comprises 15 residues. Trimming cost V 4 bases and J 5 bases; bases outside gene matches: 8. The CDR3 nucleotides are TGTGCCAGCAGCCGCTCCGGGACAGGGGCGGACGAGCAGTACTTC. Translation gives CASSRSGTGADEQYF.

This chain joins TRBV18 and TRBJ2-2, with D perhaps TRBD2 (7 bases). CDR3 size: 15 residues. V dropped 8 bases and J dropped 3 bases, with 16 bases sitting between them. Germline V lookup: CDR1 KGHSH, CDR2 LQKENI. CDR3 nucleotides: TGTGCCAGCCCGACGGGGGGCCGGGACACCGGGGAGCTGTTTTTT. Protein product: CASPTGGRDTGELFF.

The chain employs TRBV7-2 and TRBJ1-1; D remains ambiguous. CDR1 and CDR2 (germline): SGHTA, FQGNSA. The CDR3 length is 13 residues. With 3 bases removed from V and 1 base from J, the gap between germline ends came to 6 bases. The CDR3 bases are TGTGCCAGCAGCTTCAATTGGAACACTGAAGCTTTCTTT. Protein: CASSFNWNTEAFF.

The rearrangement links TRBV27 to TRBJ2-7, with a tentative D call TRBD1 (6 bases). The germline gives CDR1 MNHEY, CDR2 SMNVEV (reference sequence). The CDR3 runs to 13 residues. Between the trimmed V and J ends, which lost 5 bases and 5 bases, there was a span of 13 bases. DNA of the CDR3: TGTGCCAGCAGTGTCGGCAGGGGAGACGAGCAGTACTTC. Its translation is CASSVGRGDEQYF.

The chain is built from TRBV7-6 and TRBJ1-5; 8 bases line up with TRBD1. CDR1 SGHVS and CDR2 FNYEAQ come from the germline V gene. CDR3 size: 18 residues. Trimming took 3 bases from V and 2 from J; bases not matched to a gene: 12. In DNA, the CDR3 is TGTGCCAGCAGCTTTGGACAGGGAGATATAAGACGCAATCAGCCCCAGCATTTT. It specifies CASSFGQGDIRRNQPQHF.

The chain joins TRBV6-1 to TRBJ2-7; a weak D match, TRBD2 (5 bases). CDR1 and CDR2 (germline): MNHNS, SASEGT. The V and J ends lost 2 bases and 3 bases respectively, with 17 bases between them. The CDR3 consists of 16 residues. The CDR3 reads CASSERRRLEGYEQYF. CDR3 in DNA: TGTGCCAGCAGTGAACGACGGCGGTTAGAGGGCTACGAGCAGTACTTC.

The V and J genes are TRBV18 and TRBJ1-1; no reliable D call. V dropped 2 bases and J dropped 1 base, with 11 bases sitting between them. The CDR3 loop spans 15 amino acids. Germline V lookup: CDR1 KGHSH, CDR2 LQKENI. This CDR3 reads CASSPIGLKNTEAFF. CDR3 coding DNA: TGTGCCAGCTCACCAATAGGACTCAAGAACACTGAAGCTTTCTTT.

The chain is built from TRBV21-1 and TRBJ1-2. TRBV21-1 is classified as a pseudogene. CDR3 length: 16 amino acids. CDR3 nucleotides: TGTGCCAGCAGCAATTACGGGAACCATGCTAACTATGGCTACACCTTC. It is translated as CASSNYGNHANYGYTF.

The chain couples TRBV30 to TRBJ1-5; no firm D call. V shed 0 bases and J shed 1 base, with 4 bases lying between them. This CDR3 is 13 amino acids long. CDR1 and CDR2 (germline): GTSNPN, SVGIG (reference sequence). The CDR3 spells CAWSVRSNQPQHF. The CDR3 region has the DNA TGTGCCTGGAGTGTACGGAGCAATCAGCCCCAGCATTTT.

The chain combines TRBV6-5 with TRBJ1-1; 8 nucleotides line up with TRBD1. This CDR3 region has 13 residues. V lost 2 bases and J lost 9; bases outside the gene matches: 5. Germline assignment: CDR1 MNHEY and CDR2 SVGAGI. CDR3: CASSYDGQGQAFF. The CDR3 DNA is TGTGCCAGCAGTTACGATGGACAGGGCCAAGCTTTCTTT.

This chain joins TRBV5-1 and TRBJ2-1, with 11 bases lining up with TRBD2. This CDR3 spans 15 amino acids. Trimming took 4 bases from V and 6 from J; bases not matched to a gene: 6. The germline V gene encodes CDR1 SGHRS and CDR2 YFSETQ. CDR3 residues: CASSLGLAGGNEQFF. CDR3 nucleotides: TGCGCCAGCAGCCTGGGGCTAGCGGGAGGCAATGAGCAGTTCTTC.